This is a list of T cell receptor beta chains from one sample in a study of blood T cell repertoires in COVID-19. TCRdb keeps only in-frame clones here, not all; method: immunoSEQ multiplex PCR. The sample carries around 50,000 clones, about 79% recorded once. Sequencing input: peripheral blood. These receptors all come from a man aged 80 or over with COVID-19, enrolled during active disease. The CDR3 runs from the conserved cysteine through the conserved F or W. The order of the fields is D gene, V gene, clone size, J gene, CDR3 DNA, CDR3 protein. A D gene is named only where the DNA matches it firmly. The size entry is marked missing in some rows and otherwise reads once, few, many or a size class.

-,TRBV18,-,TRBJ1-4,TGTGCCAGCTCACCCCTCACCGGGACAACTAATGAAAAACTGTTTTTT,CASSPLTGTTNEKLFF
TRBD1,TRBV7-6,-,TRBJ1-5,TGTGCCAGCAGCTTGGCGGGACAGGGCTATCAGCCCCAGCATTTT,CASSLAGQGYQPQHF
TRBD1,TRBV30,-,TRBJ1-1,TGTGCCTGGAATCCCCTAGACAGGGTGCACACTGAAGCTTTCTTT,CAWNPLDRVHTEAFF
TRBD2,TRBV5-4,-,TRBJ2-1,TGTGCCAGCAGCTCCCGCGCAGCGGGAGAGCAGAGTGAGCAGTTCTTC,CASSSRAAGEQSEQFF
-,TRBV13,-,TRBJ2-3,TGTGCCAGCTTGTGGCAGTTAACAGATACGCAGTATTTT,CASLWQLTDTQYF
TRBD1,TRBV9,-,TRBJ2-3,TGTGCCAGCAGCGGGGAACGCAGGGGGCCGGGATACACAGATACGCAGTATTTT,CASSGERRGPGYTDTQYF
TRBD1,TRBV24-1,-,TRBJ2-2,TGTGCCACCAGTGGAGGACAGGGGGCGTCGGCGGACACCGGGGAGCTGTTTTTT,CATSGGQGASADTGELFF
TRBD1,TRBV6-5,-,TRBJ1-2,TGTGCCAGCAGGACAGGGGGCTCTAACTATGGCTACACCTTC,CASRTGGSNYGYTF
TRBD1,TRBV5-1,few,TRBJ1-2,TGCGCCAGCAGCTGGGACAGGGGCGACAATGGCTACACCTTC,CASSWDRGDNGYTF
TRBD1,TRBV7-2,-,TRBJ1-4,TGTGCCAGCAGCTTAGTTGGGACAGCCGATGAAAAACTGTTTTTT,CASSLVGTADEKLFF
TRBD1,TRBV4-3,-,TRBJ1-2,TGCGCCAGCAGCCACCAAACCGGGACAGGCAGTGGCTACACCTTC,CASSHQTGTGSGYTF
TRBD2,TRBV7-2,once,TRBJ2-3,TGTGCCAGCAGCTCCGGGACTAGCGGCAGCACAGATACGCAGTATTTT,CASSSGTSGSTDTQYF
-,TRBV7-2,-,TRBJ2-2,TGTGCCAGCAGCCCCCGCTGGGCCCGTAACACCGGGGAGCTGTTTTTT,CASSPRWARNTGELFF
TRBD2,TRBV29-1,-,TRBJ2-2,TGCAGCGTTGCCCCCGCGGGGGCCGGGGAGCTGTTTTTT,CSVAPAGAGELFF
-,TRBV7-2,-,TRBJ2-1,TGTGCCAGCTCTCCCGGGGAGCGGTACAATGAGCAGTTCTTC,CASSPGERYNEQFF
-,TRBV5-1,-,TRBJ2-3,TGCGCCAGCAGCTTGAGCTTACCCGGAATCGGGATAAATACGCAGTATTTT,CASSLSLPGIGINTQYF
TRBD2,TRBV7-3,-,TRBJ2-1,TGTGCCAGCAGCTTTTACATCGGGGGGGATTACAATGAGCAGTTCTTC,CASSFYIGGDYNEQFF
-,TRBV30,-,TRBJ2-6,TGTGCCTGGGCCCCAGGGGCGACTTTCTCTGGGGCCAACGTCCTGACTTTC,CAWAPGATFSGANVLTF
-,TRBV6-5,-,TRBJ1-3,TGTGCCAGCAGTTACGGGCCCCCAGGGGTTGGAAACACCATATATTTT,CASSYGPPGVGNTIYF
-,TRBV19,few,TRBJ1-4,TGTGCCAGTAGTATAGGCACAGTAGGAAAACTGTTTTTT,CASSIGTVGKLFF
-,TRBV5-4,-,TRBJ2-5,TGTGCCAGCAGGGTCAGGTTAGAAGAGACCCAGTACTTC,CASRVRLEETQYF
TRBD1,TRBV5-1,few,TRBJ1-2,TGCGCCAGCAGCTTGTCGCGACAGGGTGGGGGACAATATGGCTACACCTTC,CASSLSRQGGGQYGYTF
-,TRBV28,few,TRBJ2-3,TGTGCCAGCAGTCGGGTAGCTTGGATTCTTACGCAGTATTTT,CASSRVAWILTQYF
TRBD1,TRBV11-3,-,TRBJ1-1,TGTGCCAGCAGTGGTGGTAGGGGACAGGAGACTGAAGCTTTCTTT,CASSGGRGQETEAFF
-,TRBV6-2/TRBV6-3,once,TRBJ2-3,TGTGCCAGCAGCAGGGGGGGGGATACGCAGTATTTT,CASSRGGDTQYF
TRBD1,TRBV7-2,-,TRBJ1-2,TGTGCCAGCAGCTCGACAGGGGTTGGCTACACCTTC,CASSSTGVGYTF
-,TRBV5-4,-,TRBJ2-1,TGTGCCAGCAGCTTGGATATACCGCGGGCGAGCTCCTACAATGAGCAGTTCTTC,CASSLDIPRASSYNEQFF
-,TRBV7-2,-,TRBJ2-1,TGTGCCAGCAGCTTAAAAGGGGGCTCCTACAATGAGCAGTTCTTC,CASSLKGGSYNEQFF
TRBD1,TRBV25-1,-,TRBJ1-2,TGTGCCAGCAGTGCCGGGACAGAGTACTATGGCTACACCTTC,CASSAGTEYYGYTF
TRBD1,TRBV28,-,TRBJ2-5,TGTGCCAGCAGTGCGCCGGGACAGGGGCGAGAGACCCAGTACTTC,CASSAPGQGRETQYF
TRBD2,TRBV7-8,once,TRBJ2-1,TGTGCCAGCAGCTTAGGGGCTAGCGGGGGGGCCTCGTACAATGAGCAGTTCTTC,CASSLGASGGASYNEQFF
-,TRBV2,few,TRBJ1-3,TGTGCCAGCAGCCCCGCAGGCCTCTCTGGAAACACCATATATTTT,CASSPAGLSGNTIYF
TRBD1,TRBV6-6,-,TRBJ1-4,TGTGCCAGCAGCCAGGGGGTCCTTATCGATGAAAAACTGTTTTTT,CASSQGVLIDEKLFF
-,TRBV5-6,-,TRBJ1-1,TGTGCCAGCAGCTCCCTAGGCTGGGGCATGAACACTGAAGCTTTCTTT,CASSSLGWGMNTEAFF
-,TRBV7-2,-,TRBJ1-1,TGTGCCAGCAGCTTATGGTCCTGGGACAAGAACACTGAAGCTTTCTTT,CASSLWSWDKNTEAFF
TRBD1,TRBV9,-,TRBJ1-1,TGTGCCAGCAGCGTAGTACAGGGGGTGAACACTGAAGCTTTCTTT,CASSVVQGVNTEAFF
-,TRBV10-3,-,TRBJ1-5,TGTGCCATCAGTGAGCCCAGGGTCCAGCCCCAGCATTTT,CAISEPRVQPQHF
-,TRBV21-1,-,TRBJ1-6,TGTGCCAGCAGCAAAAACAGGGTTGATTCACCCCTCCACTTT,CASSKNRVDSPLHF
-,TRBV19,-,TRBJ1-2,TGTGCCAGTAGTCTCCCCCGGCAGGGTGACTATGGCTACACCTTC,CASSLPRQGDYGYTF
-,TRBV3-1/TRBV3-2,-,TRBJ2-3,TGTGCCAGCAGCCAAGATCGTGTCACACCCCCCGCAGATACGCAGTATTTT,CASSQDRVTPPADTQYF
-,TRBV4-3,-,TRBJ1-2,TGCGCCAGCAGCCCCCGGAGAGGAAAGAACTATGGCTACACCTTC,CASSPRRGKNYGYTF